This TCR beta chain was recovered during a study of cytomegalovirus exposure and HLA in healthy donors. Study-wide background: Out of several hundred genotyped donors, 81% belonged to the Caucasian-associated ancestry cluster.

PCR involved 60 Vbeta and 13 Jbeta primers. The assay was immunoSEQ multiplex PCR, and TCRdb's table has in-frame clones only and misses some. There are 130,000 or so clones in the sample; around 78% occur only once, and 6.3% lies in the top ten. This CDR3 region has 15 residues. The V and J ends lost 5 bases and 5 bases, in that order; junction bases with no gene match: 8. Sequencing used PBMCs. This chain connects TRBV5-3 to TRBJ2-1; 9 bases fit TRBD2. TRBV5-3 is assigned to the ORF class and has an uncertain function. This receptor was obtained from a woman aged 35 to 49 in good health and CMV-seronegative. The CDR3 bases are TGTGCCAGAAGGTGGAGCGGGGGGAGGAACAATGAGCAGTTCTTC. This codes for CARRWSGGRNNEQFF.